This entry is about one T cell receptor (beta chain). The antigen remains unidentified. The assay was immunoSEQ multiplex PCR, and TCRdb's table has in-frame clones only and misses some. Here the sample spans around 26,000 clones, about 91% being singletons. This specimen comes from a study of T cells in localized non-small cell lung cancer. Findings and limits, study-wide: Because only a single region of the tumor was sequenced, heterogeneity remains possible. A denser population of T cells in blood accompanied longer overall survival. Appearances in adjacent lung were noted for a median roughly 58 of the top 100 tumor clones.

The CDR3 has 14 amino acids. Per germline, CDR1 SGHRS and CDR2 YFSETQ. V gave up 0 bases and J gave up 1 base, with 6 bases separating them. The TCR comes from a woman aged 40-69 years with stage III lung adenocarcinoma. The J gene is TRBJ2-3, the V gene TRBV5-1; D call uncertain. Sequenced here: peripheral blood mononuclear cells, sampled before any cancer treatment. In DNA form, the CDR3 reads TGCGCCAGCAGCTTGGTGTGGGGCACAGATACGCAGTATTTT. It encodes CASSLVWGTDTQYF.